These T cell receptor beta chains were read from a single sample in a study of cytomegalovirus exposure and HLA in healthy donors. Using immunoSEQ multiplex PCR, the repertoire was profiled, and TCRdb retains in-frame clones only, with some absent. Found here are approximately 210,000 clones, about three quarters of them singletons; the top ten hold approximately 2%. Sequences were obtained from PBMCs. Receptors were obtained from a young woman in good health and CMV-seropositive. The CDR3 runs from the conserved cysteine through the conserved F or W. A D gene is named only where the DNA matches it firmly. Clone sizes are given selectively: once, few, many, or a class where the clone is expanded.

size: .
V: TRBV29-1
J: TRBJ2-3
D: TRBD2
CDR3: CSVEVAAGVFADTQYF
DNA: TGCAGCGTTGAGGTTGCAGCGGGAGTTTTCGCAGATACGCAGTATTTT

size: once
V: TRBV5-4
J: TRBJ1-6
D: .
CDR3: CASSPIAQGDSPLHF
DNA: TGTGCCAGCAGCCCCATCGCGCAGGGTGATTCACCCCTCCACTTT

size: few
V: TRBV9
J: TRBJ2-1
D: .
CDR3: CASSVRGGVPYNEQFF
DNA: TGTGCCAGCAGCGTAAGAGGAGGGGTTCCCTACAATGAGCAGTTCTTC

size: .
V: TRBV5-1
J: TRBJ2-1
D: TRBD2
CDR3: CASSLEGLAGYNEQFF
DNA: TGCGCCAGCAGCTTAGAAGGACTAGCGGGCTACAATGAGCAGTTCTTC

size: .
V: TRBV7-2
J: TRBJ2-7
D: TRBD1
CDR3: CASSFGQGPYEQYF
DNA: TGTGCCAGCAGCTTTGGACAGGGGCCCTACGAGCAGTACTTC

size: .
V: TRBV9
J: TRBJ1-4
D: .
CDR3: CASSVGLNEKLFF
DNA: TGTGCCAGCAGCGTAGGCCTAAATGAAAAACTGTTTTTT

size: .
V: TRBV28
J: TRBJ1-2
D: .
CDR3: CASSLRPAGGYTF
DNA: TGTGCCAGCAGTTTACGACCAGCGGGGGGCTACACCTTC

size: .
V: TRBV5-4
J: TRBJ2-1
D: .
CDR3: CASSRTGGRYEQFF
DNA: TGTGCCAGCAGCCGAACGGGGGGCCGCTATGAGCAGTTCTTC

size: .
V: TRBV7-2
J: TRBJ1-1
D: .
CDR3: CASSLYEGNTEAFF
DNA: TGTGCCAGCAGCTTATATGAGGGCAACACTGAAGCTTTCTTT

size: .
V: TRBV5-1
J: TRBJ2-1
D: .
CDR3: CASSLGRLEHEQFF
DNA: TGCGCCAGCAGCTTGGGCCGGTTGGAGCACGAGCAGTTCTTC

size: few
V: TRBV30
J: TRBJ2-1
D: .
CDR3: CAWSVGHYNEQFF
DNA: TGTGCCTGGAGTGTGGGGCATTACAATGAGCAGTTCTTC

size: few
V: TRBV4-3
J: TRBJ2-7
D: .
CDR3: CASSQDTTGGFYEQYF
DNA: TGCGCCAGCAGCCAAGATACAACGGGGGGCTTCTACGAGCAGTACTTC

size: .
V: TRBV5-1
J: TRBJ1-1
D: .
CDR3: CASSLEGAGTEAFF
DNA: TGCGCCAGCAGCTTGGAAGGGGCAGGAACTGAAGCTTTCTTT

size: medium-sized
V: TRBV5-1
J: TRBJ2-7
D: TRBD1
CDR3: CASSLGTGYDEQYF
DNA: TGCGCCAGCAGCTTGGGGACAGGCTACGACGAGCAGTACTTC

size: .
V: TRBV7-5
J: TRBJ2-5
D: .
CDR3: CARTPKAGVRETQYF
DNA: TGTGCCAGAACCCCCAAGGCGGGGGTTCGGGAGACCCAGTACTTC

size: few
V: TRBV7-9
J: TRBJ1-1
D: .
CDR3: CASTDQTGVNTEAFF
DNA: TGTGCCAGCACCGACCAGACAGGAGTGAACACTGAAGCTTTCTTT

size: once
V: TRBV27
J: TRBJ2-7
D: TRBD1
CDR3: CASRGQGAYEQYF
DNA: TGTGCCAGCAGGGGACAGGGGGCCTACGAGCAGTACTTC

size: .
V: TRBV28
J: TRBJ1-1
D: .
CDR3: CASSLGGAVNTEAFF
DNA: TGTGCCAGCAGTTTAGGGGGGGCGGTGAACACTGAAGCTTTCTTT

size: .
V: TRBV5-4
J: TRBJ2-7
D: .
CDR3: CASSLGGSGPYEQYF
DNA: TGTGCCAGCAGCCTGGGGGGTAGCGGACCCTACGAGCAGTACTTC

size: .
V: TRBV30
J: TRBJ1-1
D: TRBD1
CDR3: CAWSASTGHTEAFF
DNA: TGTGCCTGGAGTGCCTCGACAGGGCACACTGAAGCTTTCTTT